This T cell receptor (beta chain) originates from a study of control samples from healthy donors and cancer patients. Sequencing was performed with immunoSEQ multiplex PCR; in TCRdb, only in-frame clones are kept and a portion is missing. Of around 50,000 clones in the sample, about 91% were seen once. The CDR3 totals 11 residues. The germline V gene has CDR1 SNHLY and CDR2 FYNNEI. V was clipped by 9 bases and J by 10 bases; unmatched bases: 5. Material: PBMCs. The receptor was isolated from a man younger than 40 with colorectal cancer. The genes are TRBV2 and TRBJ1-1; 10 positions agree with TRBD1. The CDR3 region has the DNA TGTGCCAGTGACAGGGACAGGGGAGCTTTCTTT. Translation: CASDRDRGAFF. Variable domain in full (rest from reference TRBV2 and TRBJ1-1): EPEVTQTPSHQVTQMGQEVILRCVPISNHLYFYWYRQILGQKVEFLVSFYNNEISEKSEIFDDQFSVERPDGSNFTLKIRSTKLEDSAMYFCASDRDRGAFFGQGTRLTVV.